This T cell receptor beta chain was captured in a study of blood T cell repertoires in COVID-19. Germline-derived CDR1 and CDR2 are MNHEY and SVGEGT. V dropped 0 bases and J dropped 0 bases, with 8 bases sitting between them. The CDR3 contains 15 residues. Sequencing was performed with immunoSEQ multiplex PCR; in TCRdb, only in-frame clones are kept and a portion is missing. Found here are 190,000 or so clones, about 81% of them singletons; the top ten hold about 9.3%. The clonotype was recovered from a man aged 40-55 years who had recovered from COVID-19. The rearrangement joins TRBV6-2 or TRBV6-3 to TRBJ1-2; possibly TRBD1 for D (5 bases). Sequences were obtained from PBMCs or T cells enriched from blood (not recorded which). The chain's CDR3 is CASSYSTEPNYGYTF. CDR3 nucleotides: TGTGCCAGCAGTTACTCGACAGAACCTAACTATGGCTACACCTTC.